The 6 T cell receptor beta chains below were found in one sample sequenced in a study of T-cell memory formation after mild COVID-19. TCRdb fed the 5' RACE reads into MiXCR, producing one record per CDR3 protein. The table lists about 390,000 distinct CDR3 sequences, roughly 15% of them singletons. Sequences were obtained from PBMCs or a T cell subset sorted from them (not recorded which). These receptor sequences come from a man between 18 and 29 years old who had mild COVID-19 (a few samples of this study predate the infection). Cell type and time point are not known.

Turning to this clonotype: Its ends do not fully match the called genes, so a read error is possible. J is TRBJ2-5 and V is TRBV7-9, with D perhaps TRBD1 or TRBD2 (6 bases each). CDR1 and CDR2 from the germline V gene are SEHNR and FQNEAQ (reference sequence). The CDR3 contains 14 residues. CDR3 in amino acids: CAGRDGGGQETQYF. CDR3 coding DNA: TGTGCCGGCAGGGACGGAGGGGGGCAAGAGACCCAGTACTTC.

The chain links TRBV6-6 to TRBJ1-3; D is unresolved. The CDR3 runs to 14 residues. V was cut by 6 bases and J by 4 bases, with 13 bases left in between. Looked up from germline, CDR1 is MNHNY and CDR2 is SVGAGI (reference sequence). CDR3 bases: TGTGCCAGCAGACCCGAGGGTACAGGAAACACCATATATTTT. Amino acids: CASRPEGTGNTIYF.

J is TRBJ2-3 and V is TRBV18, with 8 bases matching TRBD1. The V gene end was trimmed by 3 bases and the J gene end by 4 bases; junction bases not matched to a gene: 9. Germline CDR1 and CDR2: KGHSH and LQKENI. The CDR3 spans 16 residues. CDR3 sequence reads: CASSPYGTGGSDTQYF. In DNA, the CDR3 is TGTGCCAGCTCACCGTATGGGACAGGAGGATCAGATACGCAGTATTTT.

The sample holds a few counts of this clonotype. The CDR3 DNA reads TGTGCCAGCAGCACCGCCAGGCCCCCCTACGAGCAGTACTTC. Translating it yields CASSTARPPYEQYF. The rearrangement joins TRBV5-6 to TRBJ2-7, with unresolved D. V was cut by 4 bases and J by 2 bases, with 13 bases left in between. Looked up from germline, CDR1 is SGHDT and CDR2 is YYEEEE. This CDR3 has 14 amino acids.

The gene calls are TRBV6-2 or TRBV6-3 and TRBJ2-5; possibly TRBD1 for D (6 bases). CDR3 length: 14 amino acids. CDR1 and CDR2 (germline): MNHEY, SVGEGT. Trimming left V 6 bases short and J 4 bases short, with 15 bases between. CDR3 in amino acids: CASSPGHTSETQYF. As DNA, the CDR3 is TGTGCCAGCAGCCCGGGACACACCTCAGAGACCCAGTACTTC.

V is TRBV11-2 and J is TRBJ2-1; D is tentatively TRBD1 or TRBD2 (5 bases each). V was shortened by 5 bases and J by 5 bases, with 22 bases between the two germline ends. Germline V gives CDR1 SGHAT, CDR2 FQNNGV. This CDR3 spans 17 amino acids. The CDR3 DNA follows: TGTGCCAGCAGCCAAGCCTTGAGGGGCACCATGAACAATGAGCAGTTCTTC. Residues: CASSQALRGTMNNEQFF. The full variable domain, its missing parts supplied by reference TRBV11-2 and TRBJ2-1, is EAGVAQSPRYKIIEKRQSVAFWCNPISGHATLYWYQQILGQGPKLLIQFQNNGVVDDSQLPKDRFSAERLKGVDSTLKIQPAKLEDSAVYLCASSQALRGTMNNEQFFGPGTRLTVL.